This T cell receptor beta chain was retrieved from a study of shared clonotypes between healthy human individuals. Overall study results and limits: Naive subsets, compared against memory subsets, generally had larger estimated richness values. Some clonotypes were shared by all four sorted-subset donors, while others were not shared. The non-shared ones had lower generation probabilities than the shared ones. Few donors limited the genetic and exposure-history diversity represented.

Positive CCR7 selection of CD45RO-negative cells yielded the naive CD8 cells, and terminally differentiated effector memory CD45RA+ cells were excluded. Germline values: CDR1 MNHEY, CDR2 SMNVEV (reference sequence). Trimming at V came to 6 bases and at J to 7 bases, leaving 8 bases not matched to a gene. The CDR3 extends over 14 amino acids. Replicate PCRs from sorted subsets contained roughly 220 ng DNA, which is around 30,000 T cell genomes. Clones were read by immunoSEQ multiplex PCR, and TCRdb kept only the in-frame ones, dropping some. This table has about 1,800,000 clones, just under 95% appearing once. With respect to this clone: Its cognate antigen is unknown.

The rearrangement links TRBV27 to TRBJ2-7, with 11 bases that match TRBD2. The source material was naive CD8+ T cells sorted from blood. The receptor was isolated from a man between 18 and 29 years old in good health. In nucleotides, the CDR3 is TGTGCCAGCAGGACTATAGCGGGGGGGCGGGAGCAGTACTTC. This sequence encodes CASRTIAGGREQYF.